The 16 T cell receptor beta chains below all came from one sample that was sequenced in a study of blood T cells in healthy people across ages. Next came a second PCR, run for about 6 to 11 cycles, which used a sample-barcoded 5' primer along with a J-beta primer mix. TCRdb re-called the 5' RACE reads with MiXCR, one entry per CDR3 protein. The repertoire includes 1,800,000 or so distinct CDR3 sequences, roughly two fifths of them detected once, and 23% sits in the top ten. Sequenced: blood. These receptors originate from a human donor in good health.

This clonotype was recorded a few times. The V call is TRBV7-2, the J call TRBJ2-7; 10 bases agree with TRBD2. Germline values: CDR1 SGHTA, CDR2 FQGNSA. The ends lost 1 base at V and 6 bases at J; junction bases unmatched: 6. The CDR3 has 15 residues. CDR3 nucleotide sequence: TGTGCCAGCAGCTTAGAGGGGACTAGCGAATCCGAGCAGTACTTC. This encodes CASSLEGTSESEQYF.

This clonotype was counted between two and nine times. The CDR3 here is CASSPWTSGGAETGELFF. The CDR3 DNA sequence: TGTGCCAGCAGCCCATGGACTAGCGGGGGGGCGGAGACCGGGGAGCTGTTTTTT. The chain couples TRBV7-2 to TRBJ2-2, with TRBD2 matching over 15 bases. This CDR3 has 18 residues. With V trimmed by 5 bases and J by 5 bases, 9 bases remained unmatched. Looked up from germline, CDR1 is SGHTA and CDR2 is FQGNSA.

The CDR3 region is CASSLAPGQGRETQYF. For the CDR3, the DNA is TGTGCCAGCAGCTTAGCGCCGGGACAGGGGAGAGAGACCCAGTACTTC. The rearrangement joins TRBV7-2 to TRBJ2-5; 10 nucleotides match TRBD1. The CDR3 covers 16 residues. CDR1 and CDR2 from the germline V gene are SGHTA and FQGNSA. The V and J ends lost 0 bases and 4 bases, in that order; junction bases with no gene match: 5.

This clonotype has only a few counts. CDR3 region: CASSSSTGSNEQFF. CDR3 DNA: TGTGCCAGCAGCTCCAGTACAGGGAGTAATGAGCAGTTCTTC. The chain recombines TRBV5-5 with TRBJ2-1; D may be TRBD1 (6 bases). This CDR3 is 14 amino acids long. CDR1 and CDR2 from the germline V gene are SGHKS and YYEKEE (reference sequence). The germline V and J ends were trimmed by 3 bases and 7 bases, with 14 bases remaining between them.

The rearrangement links TRBV7-2 to TRBJ1-3; perhaps TRBD1 as D (5 bases). Trimming took off 5 bases at V and 0 bases at J, with 11 bases between the two ends. There are 15 residues in the CDR3. In germline, CDR1 is SGHTA, CDR2 FQGNSA. CDR3 amino acids: CASSPGQSSGNTIYF. The CDR3 nucleotides read TGTGCCAGCAGCCCTGGACAATCCTCTGGAAACACCATATATTTT.

The chain has TRBV20-1 and TRBJ1-5; D perhaps matches TRBD1 (6 bases). The length of the CDR3 is 14 residues. Trimming cost V 4 bases and J 4 bases, with 14 bases left between them. Germline CDR1 is DFQATT and CDR2 is SNEGSKA (reference sequence). The CDR3 nucleotides are TGCAGTGCTACGAGGACAGTTCAGAATCAGCCCCAGCATTTT. Translation gives CSATRTVQNQPQHF.

This clonotype occurred a few times. The genes are TRBV2 and TRBJ2-1; tentatively, D is TRBD1 or TRBD2 (5 bases each). Germline CDR1 and CDR2: SNHLY and FYNNEI. Trimming removed 6 bases from V and 7 bases from J, with 16 bases in between. This CDR3 has 14 amino acids. This CDR3 is CASRDPGRGNEQFF. The CDR3, as DNA: TGTGCCAGCAGGGACCCGGGACGCGGGAATGAGCAGTTCTTC.

The chain links TRBV20-1 to TRBJ2-7; 10 nucleotides agree with TRBD2. The CDR3 contains 14 residues. J gave up 6 bases and V 6 bases, and 11 bases lay outside the gene matches. Germline V gene sequence: CDR1 DFQATT, CDR2 SNEGSKA (reference sequence). The CDR3 protein is CSAVGTSGAGEQYF. For the CDR3, the DNA is TGCAGTGCCGTCGGCACTAGCGGGGCAGGCGAGCAGTACTTC.

V gene TRBV7-2 combines with J gene TRBJ2-1; TRBD2 matches at 14 bases. The CDR3 has 15 amino acids. Looked up from germline, CDR1 is SGHTA and CDR2 is FQGNSA. After removal of 4 bases from V and 11 bases from J, the junction contained 7 bases not matched to a gene. DNA of the CDR3: TGTGCCAGCAGCTCGACTAGCGGGGGGGCCGTCAAGCAGTTCTTC. Amino acids: CASSSTSGGAVKQFF.

The chain has TRBV20-1 and TRBJ2-3; 10 nucleotides match TRBD2. The germline gives CDR1 DFQATT, CDR2 SNEGSKA (reference sequence). V was pared by 6 bases and J by 2 bases, with 11 bases of the junction left unmatched. The CDR3 is 16 residues long. CDR3 loop: CSAKTVAGGPTDTQYF. CDR3 nucleotides: TGCAGTGCAAAGACAGTAGCGGGGGGCCCCACAGATACGCAGTATTTT.

This clonotype was observed many times. J is TRBJ1-2 and V is TRBV5-1; D gene unclear. The germline V gene encodes CDR1 SGHRS and CDR2 YFSETQ. This CDR3 is built from 13 residues. Trimming shortened V by 0 bases and J by 3 bases, and 6 bases separated the two germline ends. The CDR3 region is CASSLDGDYGYTF. CDR3 bases: TGCGCCAGCAGCTTGGACGGTGACTATGGCTACACCTTC.

Worth noting for this clonotype: This could be a read error, since a much larger clone is one nucleotide away. J is TRBJ2-4 and V is TRBV7-8, with unresolved D. The tail of the sequence fits TRBJ2-7 better, so the J call may be wrong. The CDR3 runs to 12 residues. Germline-derived CDR1 and CDR2 are SGHVS and FQNEAQ. CDR3 nucleotides: TGTGCCAGCAGCTTAGAGACTCTCGAGCAGTACTTC. Translating it yields CASSLETLEQYF.

V gene TRBV7-2 combines with J gene TRBJ2-1; D tentatively fits TRBD1 or TRBD2 (5 bases each). The CDR3 spans 15 residues. Trimming stripped 5 bases from V and 2 bases from J, with 13 bases between. Germline V gene lookup returns CDR1 SGHTA and CDR2 FQGNSA. In DNA form, the CDR3 reads TGTGCCAGCAGCCTTTTCGTGGGGGCCTACAATGAGCAGTTCTTC. Encoded protein: CASSLFVGAYNEQFF.

The chain is built from TRBV25-1 and TRBJ2-1; no firm D call. This CDR3 is 11 amino acids long. From germline, CDR1 is MGHDK and CDR2 SYGVNS. V lost 6 bases, J lost 6 bases, and 6 bases lay in between. DNA of the CDR3: TGTGCCAGCAGGACACTCAATGAGCAGTTCTTC. It encodes CASRTLNEQFF. The entire variable domain, with the rest obtained from reference TRBV25-1 and TRBJ2-1, is as follows: EADIYQTPRYLVIGTGKKITLECSQTMGHDKMYWYQQDPGMELHLIHYSYGVNSTEKGDLSSESTVSRIRTEHFPLTLESARPSHTSQYLCASRTLNEQFFGPGTRLTVL.

The DNA for the CDR3 is TGTGCCAGCAGCTTAGTCAGTATGGGTCAGCCCCAGCATTTT. The encoded protein is CASSLVSMGQPQHF. The chain joins TRBV7-2 to TRBJ1-5; D gene ambiguous. The CDR3 consists of 14 residues. Germline V gives CDR1 SGHTA, CDR2 FQGNSA. V gave up 1 base and J gave up 6 bases, with 10 bases separating them. Looking up the rest from reference TRBV7-2 and TRBJ1-5 gives the full variable domain: GAGVSQSPSNKVTEKGKDVELRCDPISGHTALYWYRQSLGQGLEFLIYFQGNSAPDKSGLPSDRFSAERTGGSVSTLTIQRTQQEDSAVYLCASSLVSMGQPQHFGDGTRLSIL.

The chain joins TRBV29-1 to TRBJ2-5, with D perhaps being TRBD1 or TRBD2 (5 bases each). This CDR3 has 13 residues. Germline lookup yields CDR1 SQVTM and CDR2 ANQGSEA. V was clipped by 4 bases and J by 0 bases, with 9 bases between them. CDR3 coding DNA: TGCAGCGTTGCGGGACGGTACCAAGAGACCCAGTACTTC. It is translated as CSVAGRYQETQYF.